The clone carrying this T cell receptor beta chain showed up many times. The sample comes from a study of blood T cells in healthy people across ages. The CDR3 consists of 12 residues. V lost 0 bases, J lost 9 bases, and 6 bases lay in between. The V gene's germline CDR1 is SGHTA and CDR2 FQGNSA. For the second PCR, which ran for 7 to 11 cycles, a sample-barcoded 5' primer and a J-beta primer mix were used. TCRdb processed the 5' RACE reads anew with MiXCR; each CDR3 protein has one entry. This table holds 1.5 million to 2 million distinct CDR3 sequences, roughly 28% found once. The chain carries TRBV7-2 and TRBJ2-1; D is uncertain. The clonotype was recovered from a woman between 25 and 40 years old in good health. The sequencing input was blood. DNA of the CDR3: TGTGCCAGCAGCTTAGCAGGTTTTGAGCAGTTCTTC. Encoded protein: CASSLAGFEQFF. The complete variable domain, with remaining parts taken from reference TRBV7-2 and TRBJ2-1, reads GAGVSQSPSNKVTEKGKDVELRCDPISGHTALYWYRQSLGQGLEFLIYFQGNSAPDKSGLPSDRFSAERTGGSVSTLTIQRTQQEDSAVYLCASSLAGFEQFFGPGTRLTVL.